These T cell receptor beta chains were read from a single sample in a study of shared clonotypes between healthy human individuals. This table comes from immunoSEQ multiplex PCR, and its TCRdb copy is limited to in-frame clones, with some not included. This repertoire shows about 2 million clones, about 95% found once; its top ten account for roughly 1.1%. The sample comprised naive CD8+ T cells sorted from blood. All receptors come from a man between 18 and 35 years old in good health. The CDR3 runs from the conserved cysteine through the conserved F or W. The D gene is left open where the match is weak. A clone size is listed for some rows: how often the clone was seen (once, few, many), or a class if it is expanded.

TRBV6-5	TRBD2	TRBJ2-3	-	TGTGCCAGCAGTTTAGCGGGAGCAGATACGCAGTATTTT	CASSLAGADTQYF
TRBV7-9	-	TRBJ1-1	-	TGTGCCAGCAGCTTAACGGACTGGGAAGACACTGAAGCTTTCTTT	CASSLTDWEDTEAFF
TRBV6-1	-	TRBJ2-1	-	TGTGCCAGCAGTGAAAGACGAAACAATGAGCAGTTCTTC	CASSERRNNEQFF
TRBV9	-	TRBJ1-2	once	TGTGCCAGCAGCGTAGCGACGTCAACTAACTATGGCTACACCTTC	CASSVATSTNYGYTF
TRBV5-1	-	TRBJ2-1	-	TGCGCCAGCAGTTTCCCAGGACAACTTTACAATGAGCAGTTCTTC	CASSFPGQLYNEQFF
TRBV6-1	-	TRBJ2-7	-	TGTGCCAGCAGTGAAGGAGGGGACGCAACCTACGAGCAGTACTTC	CASSEGGDATYEQYF
TRBV21-1	-	TRBJ2-1	once	TGTGCCAGCAGCACCCGAAAGGGGTACAGGGACTCCGAACACTCCTACAATGAGCAGTTCTTC	CASSTRKGYRDSEHSYNEQFF
TRBV6-5	-	TRBJ2-5	-	TGTGCCAGCAGTTACAGCAATTGGGGGCAAGAGACCCAGTACTTC	CASSYSNWGQETQYF
TRBV5-1	TRBD1	TRBJ2-7	-	TGCCTTCCGGGACAGGAGACCTACGAGCAGTACTTC	CLPGQETYEQYF
TRBV5-1	-	TRBJ1-4	few	TGCGCCAGCAGCTTCCAAGGGATTGGGGGCAATGAAAAACTGTTTTTT	CASSFQGIGGNEKLFF
TRBV28	-	TRBJ2-3	-	TGTGCCAGCAGCTTACGTACGGGGCGAGGGACAGATACGCAGTATTTT	CASSLRTGRGTDTQYF
TRBV28	-	TRBJ2-6	-	TGTGCCAGCAGCTCCCATAAAGAAGCCTCTGGGGCCAACGTCCTGACTTTC	CASSSHKEASGANVLTF
TRBV7-9	TRBD2	TRBJ2-5	-	TGTGCCAGCAGCTTCGTTGGACTAGCTTCGGAGACCCAGTACTTC	CASSFVGLASETQYF
TRBV6-6	-	TRBJ1-2	-	TGTGCCACCGAGGGTCACACCTTC	CATEGHTF
TRBV29-1	TRBD1	TRBJ2-5	-	TGCAGCGTTGAGGATGGGGGGACAGGGACAACCTTACAAGAGACCCAGTACTTC	CSVEDGGTGTTLQETQYF
TRBV30	-	TRBJ2-1	-	TGTGCCTGGAGTGTACGAGGAGTCCGCTCCTACAATGAGCAGTTCTTC	CAWSVRGVRSYNEQFF
TRBV9	-	TRBJ1-3	-	TGTGCCAGCAGCGAGGTGGGGCAAGCTGGAAACACCATATATTTT	CASSEVGQAGNTIYF
TRBV4-1	-	TRBJ1-1	-	TGCGCCAGCAGCCAAGGCGCGGGGACTGAAGCTTTCTTT	CASSQGAGTEAFF
TRBV4-1	TRBD1	TRBJ1-5	-	TGCGCCAGCAGCCAATTAGACAGGGGGCCCGGTCAGCCCCAGCATTTT	CASSQLDRGPGQPQHF
TRBV13	-	TRBJ2-3	-	TGTGCCAGCAGCTTACTTAGCACAGATACGCAGTATTTT	CASSLLSTDTQYF
TRBV4-3	-	TRBJ1-1	-	TGCGCCAGCAGCCAAGGGGACTACGGGAACACTGAAGCTTTCTTT	CASSQGDYGNTEAFF
TRBV7-9	-	TRBJ1-2	-	TGTGCCAGCAGCACCCGGGACAACGGGCCCTATGGCTACACCTTC	CASSTRDNGPYGYTF
TRBV27	-	TRBJ1-1	-	TGTGCCAGCAGTTTATCGGCCAGCATGAACACTGAAGCTTTCTTT	CASSLSASMNTEAFF
TRBV30	-	TRBJ1-2	-	TGTGCCTGGAGCGTACGGGGGGGGTACAGAACGTCTCACTATGGCTACACCTTC	CAWSVRGGYRTSHYGYTF
TRBV4-3	-	TRBJ1-4	-	TGCGCCAGCAGCCACCTCATTCCTCCCAAGGAGGAACTGTTTTTT	CASSHLIPPKEELFF
TRBV4-2	-	TRBJ1-3	once	TGTGCCAGCAGCCCCCTTGGGACTGATTCTGGAAACACCATATATTTT	CASSPLGTDSGNTIYF
TRBV27	TRBD2	TRBJ2-2	-	TGTGCCAGCAGTTTATATGCCGGCGGACTAGCACACACCGGGGAGCTGTTTTTT	CASSLYAGGLAHTGELFF